This T cell receptor (beta chain) was sequenced in a study of identical twins. Study-level results: Modelling underestimated the level of out-of-frame TCR alpha sharing observed in monozygotic twins. Carriage of fewer insertions was seen in abundant cord blood beta clonotypes, whereas memory repertoires showed none.

This clonotype has only a few counts. No antigen is known for it. The CDR3 contains 17 residues. Unmatched junction bases numbered 10, after V lost 3 bases and J lost 5 bases. In germline, CDR1 is DFQATT, CDR2 SNEGSKA (reference sequence). Addition of a universal primer site occurred through template switching, and cDNA carried unique molecular identifiers. Each CDR3 protein is one row after TCRdb ran MiXCR on the 5' RACE reads. The data contain hundreds of thousands of distinct CDR3 sequences, around an eighth of them singletons. These same records also appear under a second study, on yellow fever vaccine responses in identical twins. That source notes: Each twin's T cell response to the vaccine was reported to look partly convergent and partly personalized.

This sequence was found in a woman aged 18 to 35 in good health. Sequenced input: PBMCs. J is TRBJ2-7 and V is TRBV20-1, with TRBD2 identical over 16 bases. As DNA, the CDR3 is TGCAGTGCTAGTTTGGGACTAGCGGGGGGGCGCCGGGACGAGCAGTACGTC. It translates to CSASLGLAGGRRDEQYV.